This T cell receptor (beta chain) was identified in a study of cytomegalovirus exposure and HLA in healthy donors. V dropped 4 bases and J dropped 2; count of bases not matched to a gene: 5. The CDR3 runs to 13 residues. Germline assignment: CDR1 GTSNPN and CDR2 SVGIG (reference sequence). Primers included in the PCR were 60 Vbeta and 13 Jbeta primers. Clones were read by immunoSEQ multiplex PCR, and TCRdb kept only the in-frame ones, dropping some. The sample totals approximately 110,000 clones. Findings and caveats of the study: Some V segments, including TRBV6-2 and TRBV6-3, were excluded as indistinguishable.

About this clone: Its antigen is undetermined.

The TCR was taken from a man younger than 45 in good health and CMV-seronegative. Sequencing used PBMCs. V usage is TRBV30 and J usage is TRBJ2-7; the match to TRBD1 covers 7 bases. Here the CDR3 reads CAWNTGVAYEQYF. In DNA form, the CDR3 reads TGTGCCTGGAACACAGGGGTGGCCTACGAGCAGTACTTC. Full variable domain (remainder filled in from reference TRBV30 and TRBJ2-7): SQTIHQWPATLVQPVGSPLSLECTVEGTSNPNLYWYRQAAGRGLQLLFYSVGIGQISSEVPQNLSASRPQDRQFILSSKKLLLSDSGFYLCAWNTGVAYEQYFGPGTRLTVT.